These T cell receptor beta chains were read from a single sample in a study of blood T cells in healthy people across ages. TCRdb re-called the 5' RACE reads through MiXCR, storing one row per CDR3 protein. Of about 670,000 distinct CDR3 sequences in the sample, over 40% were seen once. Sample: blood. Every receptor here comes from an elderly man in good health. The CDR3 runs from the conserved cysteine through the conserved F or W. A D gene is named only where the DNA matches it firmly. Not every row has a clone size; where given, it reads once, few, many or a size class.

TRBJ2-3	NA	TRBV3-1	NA	TGTGCCAGCAGCCAACGTCATCGGGGGGCCGGGGATACGCAGTATTTT	CASSQRHRGAGDTQYF
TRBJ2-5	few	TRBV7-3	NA	TGTGCCAGCAGCCCACAAAGGACCCAGTGGGAGACCCAGTACTTC	CASSPQRTQWETQYF
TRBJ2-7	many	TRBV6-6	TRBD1	TGTGCCAGCAGTTTGGGACAGGGGGGAAACGAGCAGTACTTC	CASSLGQGGNEQYF
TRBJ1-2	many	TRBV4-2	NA	TGTGCCAGCAGCCAAGCGGTCCGGGAGGGCTATGGCTACACCTTC	CASSQAVREGYGYTF
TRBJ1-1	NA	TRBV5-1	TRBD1	TGCGCCAGCAGGTCCGGGACAGGGGGGAGGACTGAAGCTTTCTTT	CASRSGTGGRTEAFF
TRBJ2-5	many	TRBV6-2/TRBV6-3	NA	TGTGCCAGCAGTACCTTTGGGCGAGAGACCCAGTACTTC	CASSTFGRETQYF
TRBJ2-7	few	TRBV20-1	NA	TGCAGTGCTAGCTACGGGAACGAGCAGTACTTC	CSASYGNEQYF
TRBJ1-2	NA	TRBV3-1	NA	TGTGCCAGCAGCCCGACCTTACGCGGTGGCTACACCTTC	CASSPTLRGGYTF
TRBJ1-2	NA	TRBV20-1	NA	TGCAGTGCTCAGGCCGGACCGACCTATGGCTACACCTTC	CSAQAGPTYGYTF
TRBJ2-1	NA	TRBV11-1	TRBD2	TGTGCCAGCAGCTTAGCGAGGCTAGCGGGAGTCCCCCTATACGATGAGCAGTTCTTC	CASSLARLAGVPLYDEQFF
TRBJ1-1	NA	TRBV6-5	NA	TGTGCCAGCAGTTACTACTCCGGGCCCCTAGGGGAGTTTGAAGCTTTCTTT	CASSYYSGPLGEFEAFF
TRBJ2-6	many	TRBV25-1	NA	TGTGCCAGCAGTGGAAGGGCTGGGGCCAACGTCCTGACTTTC	CASSGRAGANVLTF
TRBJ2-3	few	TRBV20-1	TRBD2	TGCAGTGCTAGAGATTCGAGCGGGGGTGTTGCAGATACGCAGTATTTT	CSARDSSGGVADTQYF
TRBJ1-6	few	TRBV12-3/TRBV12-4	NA	TGTGCCAGCAGTTTTATGTGGGCGGCCCTCCACTTT	CASSFMWAALHF
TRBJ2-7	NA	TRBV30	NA	TGTGCCTGGAGTATCGGGACGGACTCCTACGAGCAGTACTTC	CAWSIGTDSYEQYF
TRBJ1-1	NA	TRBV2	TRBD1	TGTGCCAGCAGTATCGGGACAGGGATTACCACTGAAGCTTTCTTT	CASSIGTGITTEAFF
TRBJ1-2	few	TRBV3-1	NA	TGTGCCAGCAGCCACACTCGGGCGAGTGGCTACACCTTC	CASSHTRASGYTF
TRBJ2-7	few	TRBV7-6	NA	TGTGCCAGCAGCCCCCTTGATAGCGGCGCCGAGCAGTACTTC	CASSPLDSGAEQYF
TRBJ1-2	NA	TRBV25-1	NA	TGTGCCAGCAGTGATTGGATACAGGATGGCTACACCTTC	CASSDWIQDGYTF